This T cell receptor beta chain was found in a study of shared clonotypes between healthy human individuals. Unsorted PBMC DNA was sequenced on ten immunoSEQ deep assay plates. Sequencing used immunoSEQ multiplex PCR; TCRdb keeps in-frame clones, though not all of them. The sample consists of approximately 470,000 clones, about 84% of them appearing once. The sequence came from a woman between 40 and 50 years old in good health. Some clones in this sample may be carry-over from other donors' samples. The specimen sequenced was PBMCs.

The CDR3 region has the DNA TGTGCCAGCAGCGACCACAGGGGGCGGTGGTACGAGCAGTACTTC. Its translation: CASSDHRGRWYEQYF. This sequence joins TRBV11-2 and TRBJ2-7, with 9 positions matching TRBD1. CDR1 and CDR2 from the germline V gene are SGHAT and FQNNGV. The length of the CDR3 is 15 residues. Trimming took 5 bases from V and 4 from J; bases not matched to a gene: 9.